One and the same sample provided the 29 T cell receptor beta chains below, sequenced in a study of blood T cell repertoires in COVID-19. Sequenced by immunoSEQ multiplex PCR; TCRdb stores in-frame clones only, minus some. The table has about 83,000 clones, approximately 80% seen once. The sample consisted of peripheral blood. The receptor set was obtained from an elderly woman with acute or convalescent COVID-19.

The sample holds one count of this clone. This chain joins TRBV24-1 and TRBJ1-4; no clear D. This CDR3 is 16 amino acids long. Trimming stripped 0 bases from V and 8 bases from J, with 15 bases between. Germline CDR1 is KGHDR and CDR2 is SFDVKD. In DNA form, the CDR3 reads TGTGCCACCAGTGATTTGTACGGCCCTGGGGAGGAAAAACTGTTTTTT. This gives the protein CATSDLYGPGEEKLFF.

The rearrangement uses TRBV29-1 and TRBJ2-2; weak D call: TRBD2 (7 bases). Trimming pared 0 bases from V and 4 bases from J, leaving 18 bases between. This CDR3 comprises 17 residues. CDR1 SQVTM and CDR2 ANQGSEA come from the germline V gene. CDR3 bases: TGCAGCGTTGAAGATCGAAGTGCGGGGGCAGGCACCGGGGAGCTGTTTTTT. Translating gives CSVEDRSAGAGTGELFF.

This clone is a singleton in its sample. This sequence joins TRBV5-6 and TRBJ2-2; D is undetermined. Trimming removed 0 bases at V and 6 bases at J, with 12 bases between. The CDR3 loop spans 15 amino acids. Per germline, CDR1 SGHDT and CDR2 YYEEEE. The CDR3 is CASSLVRRSAGELFF. DNA of the CDR3: TGTGCCAGCAGCTTGGTCCGTCGAAGCGCCGGGGAGCTGTTTTTT.

This clone was picked up a small number of times. The chain carries TRBV10-2 and TRBJ1-2; 8 bases agree with TRBD1. Germline V gene lookup returns CDR1 WSHSY and CDR2 SAAADI. After removal of 6 bases from V and 4 bases from J, the junction contained 4 bases not matched to a gene. The CDR3 loop spans 13 amino acids. The chain's CDR3 is CASRDTGGYGYTF. The CDR3 DNA reads TGCGCCAGCAGGGATACAGGGGGCTATGGCTACACCTTC.

This sequence joins TRBV18 and TRBJ1-1; 9 nucleotides agree with TRBD1. The germline V gene encodes CDR1 KGHSH and CDR2 LQKENI. The CDR3 consists of 13 residues. J lost 8 bases, V lost 4 bases, and 5 bases had no gene match. CDR3 loop: CASSLGQGSEAFF. In DNA, the CDR3 is TGTGCCAGCTCACTGGGACAGGGCTCCGAAGCTTTCTTT.

The chain has TRBV2 and TRBJ2-1; weak D call: TRBD1 (5 bases). V was clipped by 4 bases and J by 4 bases, with 17 bases between them. CDR3 length: 16 residues. Germline V gene sequence: CDR1 SNHLY, CDR2 FYNNEI. The CDR3 DNA is TGTGCCAGCAGTGGGAGTGACCCAAGGGGTTACAATGAGCAGTTCTTC. This sequence encodes CASSGSDPRGYNEQFF.

V is TRBV7-2 and J is TRBJ1-1; tentative D call: TRBD1 (6 bases). Trimming removed 4 bases from V and 7 bases from J, with 19 bases in between. The CDR3 has 15 residues. The germline gives CDR1 SGHTA, CDR2 FQGNSA. The CDR3 is CASSSGQPGGGEAFF. The CDR3, as DNA: TGTGCCAGCAGCTCCGGACAGCCTGGTGGTGGTGAAGCTTTCTTT.

V usage is TRBV2 and J usage is TRBJ1-2; 7 nucleotides match TRBD1. The CDR3 loop spans 12 amino acids. Germline CDR1 is SNHLY and CDR2 is FYNNEI. V was clipped by 6 bases and J by 8 bases; unmatched bases: 6. CDR3 nucleotides: TGTGCCAGCAGGACAGGGACGGAGGGCTACACCTTC. Protein sequence: CASRTGTEGYTF.

CDR3 DNA sequence: TGTGCCAGCAGTCTAACCCGACTAGCGGGGGGGGAAGATACGCAGTATTTT. Amino acids: CASSLTRLAGGEDTQYF. The chain carries TRBV27 and TRBJ2-3; 14 bases map to TRBD2. CDR3 size: 17 residues. Looked up from germline, CDR1 is MNHEY and CDR2 is SMNVEV (reference sequence). V shed 5 bases and J 5 bases; nucleotides not matched to a gene: 9.

The V call is TRBV9, the J call TRBJ1-1; D perhaps matches TRBD1 (5 bases). Per the germline V gene, CDR1 is SGDLS and CDR2 is YYNGEE. V lost 1 base to trimming and J lost 5 bases, with 12 bases between them. The CDR3 has 14 amino acids. CDR3 loop: CASSVNPGGTEAFF. The CDR3 DNA is TGTGCCAGCAGCGTAAACCCCGGGGGAACTGAAGCTTTCTTT.

The chain combines TRBV30 with TRBJ1-6; D possibly corresponds to TRBD1 (5 bases). Germline assignment: CDR1 GTSNPN and CDR2 SVGIG (reference sequence). The CDR3 is made up of 14 amino acids. V lost 4 bases and J lost 11, with 18 bases in between. The CDR3 DNA follows: TGTGCCTGGACTGGGAGGGTTGGGGCGGCACCCCTCCACTTT. Residues: CAWTGRVGAAPLHF.

J is TRBJ2-5 and V is TRBV5-8, with D uncertain. Trimming removed 4 bases at V and 1 base at J, with 11 bases between. The germline CDR1 and CDR2 sequences are SGHTS and YDEGEE. The CDR3 spans 14 residues. CDR3 sequence reads: CASSADISQETQYF. CDR3 nucleotide sequence: TGTGCCAGCAGCGCAGATATTTCCCAAGAGACCCAGTACTTC.

This chain uses TRBV28 with TRBJ1-6; D is possibly TRBD1 (6 bases). The CDR3 consists of 13 residues. Looked up from germline, CDR1 is MDHEN and CDR2 is SYDVKM. Trimming removed 10 bases at V and 12 bases at J, with 19 bases between. CDR3 bases: TGTGCCACAATTAAACAGGGTTTTGGACCCCTCCACTTT. It specifies CATIKQGFGPLHF.

The chain is built from TRBV5-5 and TRBJ2-2; TRBD1 matches 7 bases. The CDR3 length is 15 residues. The germline V gene has CDR1 SGHKS and CDR2 YYEKEE (reference sequence). V lost 5 bases, J lost 2 bases, and 6 bases stayed unmatched. DNA of the CDR3: TGTGCCAGCAGTAAGGGACAGTACAACACCGGGGAGCTGTTTTTT. Protein sequence: CASSKGQYNTGELFF.

This clone was counted between two and nine times. This chain uses TRBV6-1 with TRBJ1-2, with no clear D. The ends were cut back, 0 bases at V and 0 bases at J, with 8 bases in the middle. Germline V gene lookup returns CDR1 MNHNS and CDR2 SASEGT. This CDR3 region has 15 residues. CDR3 coding DNA: TGTGCCAGCAGTGAAGCGACGGAGACTAACTATGGCTACACCTTC. Translating it yields CASSEATETNYGYTF.

The chain links TRBV5-1 to TRBJ2-1, with D tentatively TRBD2 (6 bases). Germline assignment: CDR1 SGHRS and CDR2 YFSETQ. The ends were cut back, 7 bases at V and 6 bases at J, with 17 bases in the middle. This CDR3 is built from 14 residues. In nucleotides, the CDR3 is TGCGCCAGCTCCTCGGGGGTGATGGCCAATGAGCAGTTCTTC. Residues: CASSSGVMANEQFF.

The chain joins TRBV19 to TRBJ2-2; 9 bases agree with TRBD1. Germline CDR1 reads LNHDA; CDR2 reads SQIVND (reference sequence). J lost 1 base, V lost 5 bases, and 8 bases had no gene match. This CDR3 has 17 amino acids. CDR3 bases: TGTGCCAGTAGTCCCCGGACAGGGGCGGGGAACACCGGGGAGCTGTTTTTT. This gives the protein CASSPRTGAGNTGELFF.

This clone was seen only a few times. J is TRBJ1-1 and V is TRBV11-2; 7 positions agree with TRBD1. Germline values: CDR1 SGHAT, CDR2 FQNNGV. The V and J ends lost 1 base and 5 bases, in that order; junction bases with no gene match: 16. This CDR3 is built from 18 residues. The DNA of the CDR3 is TGTGCCAGCAGCTTAGGGGGGCAGGGGGGTAAATTGGGAACTGAAGCTTTCTTT. Translating gives CASSLGGQGGKLGTEAFF.

This chain connects TRBV27 to TRBJ2-5; tentatively, D is TRBD2 (5 bases). Trimming left V 3 bases short and J 9 bases short, with 14 bases between. Germline CDR1 is MNHEY and CDR2 is SMNVEV (reference sequence). The CDR3 has 13 amino acids. CDR3 region: CASSLTGKDPQYF. CDR3 nucleotide sequence: TGTGCCAGCAGTTTGACGGGGAAAGATCCCCAGTACTTC.

This clone was recorded once. The J gene is TRBJ2-1, the V gene TRBV10-2, with 12 bases that match TRBD2. The CDR3 consists of 18 residues. Germline values: CDR1 WSHSY, CDR2 SAAADI. J lost 2 bases, V lost 3 bases, and 8 bases had no gene match. The CDR3 reads CASSDRLAGAPPYNEQFF. CDR3 sequence (DNA): TGCGCCAGCAGTGACAGACTAGCGGGGGCCCCGCCCTACAATGAGCAGTTCTTC.

The CDR3 bases are TGTGCCATCAGTGAGGCCAGGACAGGGGATACCGGGGAGCTGTTTTTT. Translating it yields CAISEARTGDTGELFF. The chain employs TRBV10-3 and TRBJ2-2; 9 nucleotides match TRBD1. J gave up 5 bases and V 2 bases, and 6 bases lay outside the gene matches. CDR3 length: 16 amino acids. Per germline, CDR1 ENHRY and CDR2 SYGVKD.

This clone was seen only a few times. The chain recombines TRBV7-2 with TRBJ2-1; D may be TRBD2 (5 bases). This CDR3 has 15 amino acids. The V gene's germline CDR1 is SGHTA and CDR2 FQGNSA. The V and J ends lost 0 bases and 2 bases respectively, with 8 bases between them. The CDR3 region is CASSLAYGAYNEQFF. CDR3 DNA sequence: TGTGCCAGCAGCTTAGCGTACGGGGCCTACAATGAGCAGTTCTTC.

The chain combines TRBV7-3 with TRBJ2-3, with no clear D. Germline values: CDR1 SGHTA, CDR2 FQGTGA. V was cut by 1 base and J by 0 bases, with 8 bases left in between. The CDR3 has 15 amino acids. Here the CDR3 DNA reads TGTGCCAGCAGCTTAAGTGCCGGGAGCACAGATACGCAGTATTTT. Translated, it gives CASSLSAGSTDTQYF.

This chain's CDR3 is CASSLFSSGSGGPGTQYF. As DNA, the CDR3 is TGCGCCAGCAGCTTGTTTTCAAGCGGGTCGGGTGGTCCCGGGACGCAGTATTTT. The chain has TRBV5-1 and TRBJ2-3, with D possibly being TRBD2 (6 bases). CDR1 is SGHRS and CDR2 is YFSETQ in the germline V gene. The germline V and J ends were trimmed by 1 base and 9 bases, with 27 bases remaining between them. The length of the CDR3 is 18 residues.

The chain couples TRBV29-1 to TRBJ1-3; no definite D call. The germline CDR1 and CDR2 sequences are SQVTM and ANQGSEA. CDR3 length: 14 amino acids. V dropped 3 bases and J dropped 2 bases, with 11 bases sitting between them. The CDR3 sequence: CSVDMGRTGNTIYF. The CDR3, as DNA: TGCAGCGTTGATATGGGCAGGACTGGAAACACCATATATTTT.

This clone was detected only a few times. Different DNA sequences within this sample yield the same CDR3. J is TRBJ2-2 and V is TRBV3-1 (or the pseudogene TRBV3-2); TRBD2 matches at 8 bases. The V segment lost 0 bases and the J segment 0 bases; nucleotides outside the gene matches: 0. This CDR3 contains 16 residues. Germline V gene sequence: CDR1 LGHDT, CDR2 YNNKEL (reference sequence). The CDR3 loop is CASSQERGANTGELFF. The CDR3 DNA is TGTGCCAGCAGCCAAGAGCGGGGGGCGAACACCGGGGAGCTGTTTTTT.

This chain joins TRBV4-1 and TRBJ2-4; no clear D. With 4 bases removed from V and 3 bases from J, the gap between germline ends came to 10 bases. The CDR3 sequence is 14 residues long. CDR1 is MGHRA, CDR2 YSYEKL, per germline. The CDR3 coding sequence is TGCGCCAGCAGCCTCTCCGTCGGCAAAAACATTCAGTACTTC. Translating gives CASSLSVGKNIQYF.

This clone was seen only once. V usage is TRBV10-1 and J usage is TRBJ2-2; weak D call: TRBD2 (7 bases). CDR1 is WNHNN and CDR2 is SYGVQD in the germline V gene (reference sequence). V lost 8 bases to trimming and J lost 7 bases, with 14 bases between them. The CDR3 is made up of 13 amino acids. The CDR3 DNA follows: TGCGCCAGCGGGTCCGGGGGGCGCGGGGAGCTGTTTTTT. Translation gives CASGSGGRGELFF.

The rearrangement links TRBV3-1 (or the pseudogene TRBV3-2) to TRBJ1-2; D is perhaps TRBD1 (5 bases). The germline gives CDR1 LGHDT, CDR2 YNNKEL (reference sequence). This CDR3 is 17 amino acids long. V was pared by 4 bases and J by 3 bases, with 21 bases between. CDR3 coding DNA: TGTGCCAGCAGCCCCTCGGGAACAGTTTGGGGGGACTATGGCTACACCTTC. As protein: CASSPSGTVWGDYGYTF.